Shown below are 7 T cell receptor beta chains from a single sample sequenced in a study of Ad26.COV2.S vaccination and SARS-CoV-2 variants. Indicated treatment: about 20 received Ad26.COV2.S at low or high dose, single or two shots; about 5 received placebo; per-sample allocation not given. The samples were gathered on day 63 after the first injection of vaccine or placebo. Some clones are missing from TCRdb's copy, which holds only in-frame ones; the method was immunoSEQ multiplex PCR. The sample carries fewer than 400,000 clones, more than 85% recorded once. The sample consisted of peripheral blood, taken in a trial of Ad26.COV2.S vaccine versus placebo. These TCRs come from a person aged 18-60 years who received the Ad26.COV2.S COVID-19 vaccine or a placebo.

The V and J genes are TRBV5-1 and TRBJ1-2; tentatively, D is TRBD1 (5 bases). Germline V gives CDR1 SGHRS, CDR2 YFSETQ. The CDR3 has 15 residues. The V and J ends lost 4 bases and 8 bases respectively, with 21 bases between them. CDR3 protein: CASSAGTGRTQGYTF. CDR3 bases: TGCGCCAGCAGCGCTGGGACTGGGAGAACTCAGGGCTACACCTTC.

This rearrangement joins TRBV12-3 or TRBV12-4 to TRBJ2-2; no reliable D call. The germline V and J ends were trimmed by 6 bases and 4 bases, with 9 bases remaining between them. The CDR3 runs 13 residues. DNA for the CDR3: TGTGCCAGCAGCCCTTATGCCACCGGGGAGCTGTTTTTT. This gives the protein CASSPYATGELFF.

The chain recombines TRBV27 with TRBJ1-6, with 11 positions matching TRBD1. V lost 1 base, J lost 9 bases, and 2 bases stayed unmatched. The V gene's germline CDR1 is MNHEY and CDR2 SMNVEV (reference sequence). This CDR3 spans 15 amino acids. The CDR3: CASSLLGTGGSPLHF. The CDR3 nucleotides read TGTGCCAGCAGTTTATTAGGGACAGGGGGTTCACCCCTCCACTTT.

This clone was found once. The chain couples TRBV5-5 to TRBJ2-3; no firm D call. The CDR3 totals 14 residues. Germline V gives CDR1 SGHKS, CDR2 YYEKEE (reference sequence). V lost 4 bases and J 6 bases, leaving 15 bases between the germline ends. The CDR3 region is CASSMGNLGDTQYF. In nucleotides, the CDR3 is TGTGCCAGCAGCATGGGTAACCTTGGGGATACGCAGTATTTT.

The V call is TRBV5-6, the J call TRBJ1-4; D is unclear. This CDR3 region has 15 residues. Looked up from germline, CDR1 is SGHDT and CDR2 is YYEEEE. Trimming stripped 0 bases from V and 8 bases from J, with 14 bases between. CDR3 sequence reads: CASSLDRGLSEKLFF. The CDR3 DNA follows: TGTGCCAGCAGCTTGGATCGGGGTTTGTCAGAAAAACTGTTTTTT.

The gene calls are TRBV7-8 and TRBJ1-6, with 10 positions matching TRBD1. CDR1 is SGHVS, CDR2 FQNEAQ, per germline. J gave up 6 bases and V 5 bases, and 10 bases lay outside the gene matches. CDR3 length: 17 amino acids. The CDR3 region has the DNA TGTGCCAGCAGCGCCGGGACAGGGGTTCGGGGTAATTCACCCCTCCACTTT. Translation: CASSAGTGVRGNSPLHF.

This rearrangement joins TRBV7-9 to TRBJ1-4; D is unresolved. The CDR3 covers 14 residues. Germline V CDR1 and CDR2: SEHNR, FQNEAQ (reference sequence). V lost 1 base and J 1 base, leaving 4 bases between the germline ends. The CDR3 is CASSLGVTNEKLFF. The CDR3 bases are TGTGCCAGCAGCTTAGGGGTAACTAATGAAAAACTGTTTTTT.